The source of this T cell receptor (beta chain) is a study of Graves' ophthalmopathy and Graves' hyperthyroidism. The authors amplified TCR beta CDR3 regions, and they did so from RNA transcripts for repertoire sequencing. An opening RT-PCR round employed HTBI primers and preceded a second-round multiplex PCR. TCRdb fed the multiplex PCR reads into MiXCR, producing one record per CDR3 protein. The data hold over a million distinct CDR3 sequences, with less than 45% observed a single time. J lost 5 bases, V lost 4 bases, and 9 bases had no gene match. CDR1 and CDR2 (germline): LGHNA, YNFKEQ. The CDR3 extends over 15 amino acids.

Material: peripheral blood or thyroid tissue (not recorded which). This sequence joins TRBV4-2 and TRBJ2-7, with 9 bases aligning to TRBD1. This TCR was sampled from an adult man with Graves' hyperthyroidism. For the CDR3, the DNA is TGTGCCAGCAGCCCAGACGGGACAGGGAGCGACGAGCAGTACTTC. The encoded protein is CASSPDGTGSDEQYF.